Reported below is one T cell receptor beta chain. Here immunoSEQ multiplex PCR was the method, and the copy in TCRdb shows in-frame clones only, minus some. The sample includes 360,000 or so clones, around 86% of them seen just once. This entry belongs to a study of blood T cell repertoires in COVID-19. This study enrolled people aged about 18 to 95 from about two dozen US geographic areas. Cohort 3 recovery required two negative PCRs, clearance, or symptom resolution. The TCR sequence derives from a woman aged 45-65 years who had recovered from COVID-19. The sequencing input was PBMCs or T cells enriched from blood (not recorded which).

The CDR3 protein is CASSEINSRPRNGYTF. CDR3 in DNA: TGTGCCAGCAGTGAAATTAATTCCCGCCCGAGGAATGGCTACACCTTC. The gene calls are TRBV6-1 and TRBJ1-2; D call uncertain. The germline V gene has CDR1 MNHNS and CDR2 SASEGT. The V and J ends lost 2 bases and 6 bases respectively, with 19 bases between them. The CDR3 covers 16 residues.